Shown below are 25 T cell receptor beta chains from a single sample sequenced in a study of cytomegalovirus exposure and HLA in healthy donors. Profiling relied on immunoSEQ multiplex PCR, and the TCRdb table lists in-frame clones only, not all of them. The table lists roughly 120,000 clones, roughly 83% of them singletons. Sequenced material: PBMCs. The origin of the receptors is a man between 18 and 35 years old in good health and CMV-seronegative.

This chain connects TRBV29-1 to TRBJ1-1; D call uncertain. The CDR3 has 12 residues. The germline CDR1 and CDR2 sequences are SQVTM and ANQGSEA. V shed 4 bases and J shed 1 base, with 7 bases lying between them. The CDR3 protein is CSVGWQNTEAFF. CDR3 nucleotide sequence: TGCAGCGTTGGGTGGCAGAACACTGAAGCTTTCTTT. The entire variable domain, with the rest obtained from reference TRBV29-1 and TRBJ1-1, is as follows: SAVISQKPSRDICQRGTSLTIQCQVDSQVTMMFWYRQQPGQSLTLIATANQGSEATYESGFVIDKFPISRPNLTFSTLTVSNMSPEDSSIYLCSVGWQNTEAFFGQGTRLTVV.

This rearrangement joins TRBV2 to TRBJ1-4; 7 bases align to TRBD1. Germline values: CDR1 SNHLY, CDR2 FYNNEI. There are 14 residues in the CDR3. Germline trimming cut 11 bases from V and 8 bases from J; bases unmatched to any gene: 14. CDR3 nucleotide sequence: TGTGCCGCACAAACAGGGGCTACGGGGGAAAAACTGTTTTTT. This gives the protein CAAQTGATGEKLFF.

This rearrangement joins TRBV27 to TRBJ1-1; TRBD1 might be the D (5 bases). Deletions cut 3 bases from V and 1 base from J, with 9 bases between. CDR1 and CDR2 from the germline V gene are MNHEY and SMNVEV (reference sequence). This CDR3 contains 14 residues. The CDR3 sequence is CASSFHRKNTEAFF. DNA for the CDR3: TGTGCCAGCAGTTTCCACAGGAAGAACACTGAAGCTTTCTTT.

The chain recombines TRBV10-3 with TRBJ2-7; 10 positions agree with TRBD2. Germline V gene lookup returns CDR1 ENHRY and CDR2 SYGVKD. The junction had 4 bases not matched to a gene; V was cut back by 6 bases and J by 5 bases. The CDR3 is 13 amino acids. CDR3 protein: CAIRTSGMDEQYF. The CDR3 region has the DNA TGTGCCATCAGAACTAGCGGGATGGACGAGCAGTACTTC.

The chain has TRBV5-1 and TRBJ1-1, with a possible D match to TRBD1 (5 bases). The CDR3 runs 15 residues. With 0 bases removed from V and 1 base from J, the gap between germline ends came to 10 bases. Germline assignment: CDR1 SGHRS and CDR2 YFSETQ. This chain's CDR3 is CASSLALQANTEAFF. The CDR3 DNA sequence: TGCGCCAGCAGCTTGGCTCTACAGGCGAACACTGAAGCTTTCTTT. Full variable domain (outside the CDR3, taken from reference TRBV5-1 and TRBJ1-1): KAGVTQTPRYLIKTRGQQVTLSCSPISGHRSVSWYQQTPGQGLQFLFEYFSETQRNKGNFPGRFSGRQFSNSRSEMNVSTLELGDSALYLCASSLALQANTEAFFGQGTRLTVV.

The J gene is TRBJ1-2, the V gene TRBV27; 7 nucleotides line up with TRBD1. The CDR3 spans 16 residues. The V gene end was trimmed by 3 bases and the J gene end by 2 bases; junction bases not matched to a gene: 9. Germline values: CDR1 MNHEY, CDR2 SMNVEV (reference sequence). For the CDR3, the DNA is TGTGCCAGCAGTTTGAGGGGCAGGGGGGAAAACTATGGCTACACCTTC. This gives the protein CASSLRGRGENYGYTF.

CDR3 DNA: TGCGCCAGCAGCTTGTCAGGGGGCCCCTTCTCCTATAATTCACCCCTCCACTTT. It encodes CASSLSGGPFSYNSPLHF. The chain couples TRBV5-1 to TRBJ1-6, with 8 bases that match TRBD1. The CDR3 sequence is 18 residues long. Germline CDR1 SGHRS, CDR2 YFSETQ. Unmatched junction bases numbered 6, after V lost 1 base and J lost 0 bases.

The rearrangement uses TRBV10-2 and TRBJ1-1; the D gene is possibly TRBD1 (6 bases). There are 13 residues in the CDR3. The germline CDR1 and CDR2 sequences are WSHSY and SAAADI. V was clipped by 3 bases and J by 4 bases, with 9 bases between them. The CDR3 bases are TGCGCCAGCAGTGATAGGGGGATCACTGAAGCTTTCTTT. This gives the protein CASSDRGITEAFF.

The table lists this clone with a count of one. J is TRBJ2-3 and V is TRBV10-1; D uncertain. Trimming removed 10 bases at V and 5 bases at J, with 10 bases between. Per the germline V gene, CDR1 is WNHNN and CDR2 is SYGVQD (reference sequence). This CDR3 is 11 amino acids long. The CDR3 nucleotides read TGCGCCACCTCCCCGGGAGATACGCAGTATTTT. Translating gives CATSPGDTQYF.

This clone was recorded once. The chain joins TRBV30 to TRBJ1-5; 9 nucleotides line up with TRBD1. Germline CDR1 reads GTSNPN; CDR2 reads SVGIG (reference sequence). The CDR3 length is 14 residues. Trimming took 2 bases from V and 4 from J; bases not matched to a gene: 3. CDR3: CAWSLGQGNQPQHF. The CDR3, as DNA: TGTGCCTGGAGTTTAGGACAGGGGAATCAGCCCCAGCATTTT. The whole variable domain, filled in from reference TRBV30 and TRBJ1-5, reads SQTIHQWPATLVQPVGSPLSLECTVEGTSNPNLYWYRQAAGRGLQLLFYSVGIGQISSEVPQNLSASRPQDRQFILSSKKLLLSDSGFYLCAWSLGQGNQPQHFGDGTRLSIL.

This rearrangement joins TRBV6-5 to TRBJ1-2, with no clear D. Germline values: CDR1 MNHEY, CDR2 SVGAGI. This CDR3 has 16 amino acids. Trimming removed 6 bases at V and 5 bases at J, with 22 bases between. The CDR3 sequence: CASSYSPPEEGYGYTF. CDR3 nucleotides: TGTGCCAGCAGCTACAGTCCCCCCGAGGAAGGTTATGGCTACACCTTC.

The chain joins TRBV2 to TRBJ2-1; 7 nucleotides align to TRBD1. Trimming took 4 bases from V and 6 from J; bases not matched to a gene: 3. Germline CDR1 and CDR2: SNHLY and FYNNEI. This CDR3 contains 13 residues. The CDR3 coding sequence is TGTGCCAGCAGTGGACAGGGTCGCAATGAGCAGTTCTTC. Its protein is CASSGQGRNEQFF.

The chain recombines TRBV18 with TRBJ2-7; D is perhaps TRBD1 (5 bases). Germline lookup yields CDR1 KGHSH and CDR2 LQKENI. V lost 3 bases to trimming and J lost 3 bases, with 9 bases between them. This CDR3 region has 13 residues. CDR3 DNA: TGTGCCAGCTCACCCCGGACAATCTACGAGCAGTACTTC. Protein product: CASSPRTIYEQYF.

V gene TRBV7-2 combines with J gene TRBJ2-7; 9 bases align to TRBD2. V lost 5 bases, J lost 0 bases, and 5 bases stayed unmatched. The CDR3 has 15 amino acids. CDR1 is SGHTA and CDR2 is FQGNSA in the germline V gene. CDR3 region: CASSPRLAASYEQYF. Written as DNA, the CDR3 is TGTGCCAGCAGCCCTAGACTAGCGGCCTCCTACGAGCAGTACTTC.

This clone was seen only once. The rearrangement joins TRBV6-5 to TRBJ2-2; the match to TRBD2 covers 7 bases. Germline V gene sequence: CDR1 MNHEY, CDR2 SVGAGI. V lost 5 bases and J lost 4; bases outside the gene matches: 7. The CDR3 is 15 residues long. The CDR3 bases are TGTGCCAGCAGTCGATCAGCGGGATCCACCGGGGAGCTGTTTTTT. Encoded protein: CASSRSAGSTGELFF.

V gene TRBV6-1 combines with J gene TRBJ2-5; D ambiguous. Germline values: CDR1 MNHNS, CDR2 SASEGT. The CDR3 covers 12 residues. V lost 3 bases and J lost 4, with 6 bases in between. The CDR3 coding sequence is TGTGCCAGCAGTGACAGGCGAGAGACCCAGTACTTC. This gives the protein CASSDRRETQYF.

This clone was detected only a few times. The J gene is TRBJ2-3, the V gene TRBV4-1, with 13 bases that match TRBD2. This CDR3 is 15 amino acids long. The ends lost 4 bases at V and 5 bases at J; junction bases unmatched: 3. Germline loops: CDR1 MGHRA, CDR2 YSYEKL. CDR3 DNA: TGCGCCAGCAGCCGGGGACTAGCGGGGATAGATACGCAGTATTTT. Residues: CASSRGLAGIDTQYF.

This chain connects TRBV2 to TRBJ1-4; 9 bases line up with TRBD1. This CDR3 spans 14 amino acids. The trim removed 5 bases at V and 10 bases at J, leaving 8 bases unmatched. Germline assignment: CDR1 SNHLY and CDR2 FYNNEI. CDR3 in amino acids: CASSSGTGSGKLFF. CDR3 nucleotides: TGTGCCAGCAGTTCCGGGACAGGGTCAGGAAAACTGTTTTTT.

This clone showed up just once. The chain links TRBV6-6 to TRBJ1-1; 8 bases map to TRBD1. The trim removed 10 bases at V and 6 bases at J, leaving 7 bases unmatched. Germline CDR1 MNHNY, CDR2 SVGAGI (reference sequence). The CDR3 is made up of 12 amino acids. CDR3 amino acids: CATQGGVAEAFF. The CDR3 DNA sequence: TGTGCCACACAGGGGGGGGTGGCTGAAGCTTTCTTT.

This chain uses TRBV7-8 with TRBJ1-3; no reliable D call. Germline CDR1 and CDR2: SGHVS and FQNEAQ. V shed 4 bases and J shed 0 bases, with 16 bases lying between them. This CDR3 contains 17 residues. The CDR3 DNA reads as TGTGCCAGCAGCTCACCCTTGGGCCTTACCTCTGGAAACACCATATATTTT. It yields the protein CASSSPLGLTSGNTIYF.

Only one count was recorded for this clone. The chain has TRBV11-2 and TRBJ2-1, with 12 bases that match TRBD2. From germline, CDR1 is SGHAT and CDR2 FQNNGV. Trimming took 4 bases from V and 12 from J; bases not matched to a gene: 7. This CDR3 spans 14 amino acids. The CDR3 nucleotides are TGTGCCAGCAGCTCAAGACTAGCGGGAGTCTTGCAGTTCTTC. Amino acid sequence: CASSSRLAGVLQFF.

The rearrangement joins TRBV7-9 to TRBJ1-2, with a tentative D call TRBD1 (6 bases). The V end lost 5 bases, the J end lost 8 bases, and 15 bases lay between the germline ends. Per germline, CDR1 SEHNR and CDR2 FQNEAQ (reference sequence). The CDR3 totals 13 residues. In DNA, the CDR3 is TGTGCCAGCAGCGACCCCTCCAGGGGAGGCTACACCTTC. This gives the protein CASSDPSRGGYTF.

This chain uses TRBV5-1 with TRBJ1-2; D possibly corresponds to TRBD1 (6 bases). Trimming cost V 2 bases and J 3 bases, with 17 bases left between them. This CDR3 contains 16 residues. Germline V gene sequence: CDR1 SGHRS, CDR2 YFSETQ. CDR3: CASSFKQGPRDYGYTF. Written as DNA, the CDR3 is TGCGCCAGCAGCTTCAAACAGGGCCCCAGGGACTATGGCTACACCTTC.

The gene calls are TRBV6-5 and TRBJ2-7; 10 bases are shared with TRBD1. Germline loops: CDR1 MNHEY, CDR2 SVGAGI. V trimming: 6 bases; J trimming: 6 bases; junction bases outside the gene matches: 8. The CDR3 runs 14 residues. The CDR3 sequence: CASRGQGLTREQYF. The CDR3 DNA follows: TGTGCCAGCAGGGGACAGGGGCTAACGCGCGAGCAGTACTTC.

This clone was counted a single time. The chain has TRBV11-2 and TRBJ2-7, with 10 bases matching TRBD1. Germline V gene lookup returns CDR1 SGHAT and CDR2 FQNNGV. V gave up 3 bases and J gave up 1 base; unmatched junction bases: 12. The CDR3 sequence is 18 residues long. The DNA for the CDR3 is TGTGCCAGCAGCTTTAGGGCTGCCGGGACAGGGGTTTCCTACGAGCAGTACTTC. Translation: CASSFRAAGTGVSYEQYF.